This TCR beta chain was obtained from a study of glioma-infiltrating T cells after dendritic cell vaccination. Study-level information: Autologous tumor lysate was loaded overnight onto monocyte-derived dendritic cells grown about seven days with IL-4 and GM-CSF.

Some clones are missing from TCRdb's copy, which holds only in-frame ones; the method was immunoSEQ multiplex PCR. Counted here are about 32,000 clones, approximately 90% occurring once; the ten biggest clones make up more than 2%. Only patients with spare fresh-frozen tumor and over two years of follow-up were included. This CDR3 has 14 amino acids. With V trimmed by 4 bases and J by 0 bases, 2 bases remained unmatched. Germline V gives CDR1 WNHNN, CDR2 SYGVQD (reference sequence). The input for sequencing was blood, taken before dendritic cell vaccination. The origin of this receptor is a human donor with glioblastoma. The chain carries TRBV10-1 and TRBJ2-5; 7 bases match TRBD2. The CDR3 is CASSAGGYQETQYF. The DNA of the CDR3 is TGCGCCAGCAGTGCGGGGGGATACCAAGAGACCCAGTACTTC.